The T cell receptor beta chain under discussion was sequenced for a study of blood T cell repertoires in COVID-19. Ages ranged from about 18 to 89 years, with residence in 24 US areas. Trimming removed 6 bases at V and 5 bases at J, with 11 bases between. The CDR3 extends over 13 amino acids. Germline lookup yields CDR1 SNHLY and CDR2 FYNNEI. The data were produced by immunoSEQ multiplex PCR, yet TCRdb's version contains in-frame clones alone and is incomplete. The table records about 160,000 clones, 82% of them present only once. The sequence came from a man in his sixties who had recovered from COVID-19. The genes are TRBV2 and TRBJ1-5; D is ambiguous. The specimen was PBMCs or T cells enriched from blood (not recorded which). The DNA for the CDR3 is TGTGCCAGCAGCTTTGGACTCGATCAGCCCCAGCATTTT. This gives the protein CASSFGLDQPQHF.